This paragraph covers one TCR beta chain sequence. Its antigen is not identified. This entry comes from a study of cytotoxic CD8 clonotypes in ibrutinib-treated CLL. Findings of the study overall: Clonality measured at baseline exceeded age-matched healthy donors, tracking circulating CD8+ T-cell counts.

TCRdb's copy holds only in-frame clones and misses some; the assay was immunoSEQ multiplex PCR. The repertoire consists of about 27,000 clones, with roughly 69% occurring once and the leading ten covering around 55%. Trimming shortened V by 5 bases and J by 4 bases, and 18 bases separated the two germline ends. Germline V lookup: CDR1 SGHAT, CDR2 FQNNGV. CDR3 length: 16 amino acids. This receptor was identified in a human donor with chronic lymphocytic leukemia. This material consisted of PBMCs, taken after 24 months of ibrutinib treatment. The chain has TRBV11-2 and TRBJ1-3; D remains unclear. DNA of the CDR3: TGTGCCAGCAGCCTAGGCCCAAGGGCTGGCGGAAACACCATATATTTT. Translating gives CASSLGPRAGGNTIYF.